This T cell receptor (beta chain) was captured by sequencing in a study of blood T cell repertoires in COVID-19. Looking at the study overall: From T cells, B-cell-depleted T cells, or PBMCs came the material, which was cDNA or gDNA.

Sequencing used immunoSEQ multiplex PCR; TCRdb keeps in-frame clones, though not all of them. This repertoire shows about 250,000 clones, 88% found once; its top ten account for around 6.3%. From germline, CDR1 is LGHNA and CDR2 YSLEER. The CDR3 sequence is 15 residues long. The J segment lost 3 bases and the V segment lost 5 bases, leaving 4 bases of the junction unmatched. The TCR sequence derives from a woman aged 25 to 39 with COVID-19, enrolled during active disease. The rearrangement uses TRBV4-3 and TRBJ2-5; 12 nucleotides match TRBD2. The sequencing input was peripheral blood. The DNA for the CDR3 is TGCGCCAGCAGCTCCCTAGCGGGAGGGGAAGAGACCCAGTACTTC. Translated, it gives CASSSLAGGEETQYF.